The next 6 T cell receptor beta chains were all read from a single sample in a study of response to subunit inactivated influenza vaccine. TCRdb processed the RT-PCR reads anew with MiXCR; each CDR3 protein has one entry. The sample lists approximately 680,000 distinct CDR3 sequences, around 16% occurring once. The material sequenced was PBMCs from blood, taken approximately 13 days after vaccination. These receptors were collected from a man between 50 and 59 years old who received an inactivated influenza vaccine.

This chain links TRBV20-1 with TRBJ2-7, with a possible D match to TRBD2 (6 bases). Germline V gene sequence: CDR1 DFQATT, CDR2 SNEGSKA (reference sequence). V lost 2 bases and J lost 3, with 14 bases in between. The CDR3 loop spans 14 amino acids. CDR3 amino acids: CSARSSGLSYEQYF. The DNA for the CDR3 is TGCAGTGCTAGATCCTCGGGACTCAGCTACGAGCAGTACTTC.

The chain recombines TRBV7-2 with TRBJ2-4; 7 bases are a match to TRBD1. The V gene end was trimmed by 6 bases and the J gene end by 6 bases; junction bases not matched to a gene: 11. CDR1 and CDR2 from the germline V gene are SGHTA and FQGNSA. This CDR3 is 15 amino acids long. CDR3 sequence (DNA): TGTGCCAGCAGAACCACAACAGGGGAAGGAAACATTCAGTACTTC. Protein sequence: CASRTTTGEGNIQYF.

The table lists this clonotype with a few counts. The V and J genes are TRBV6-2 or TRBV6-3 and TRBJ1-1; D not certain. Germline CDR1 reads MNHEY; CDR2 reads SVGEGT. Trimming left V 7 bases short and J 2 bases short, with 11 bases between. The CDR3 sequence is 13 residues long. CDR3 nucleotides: TGTGCCAGCACCACCGTCTCAAACACTGAAGCTTTCTTT. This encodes CASTTVSNTEAFF.

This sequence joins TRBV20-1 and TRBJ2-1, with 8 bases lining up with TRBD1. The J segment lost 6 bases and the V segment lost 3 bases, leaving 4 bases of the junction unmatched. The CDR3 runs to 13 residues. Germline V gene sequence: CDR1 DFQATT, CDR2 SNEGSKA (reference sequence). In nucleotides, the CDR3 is TGCAGTGCTAGCGACAGGGGAATCAATGAGCAGTTCTTC. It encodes CSASDRGINEQFF.

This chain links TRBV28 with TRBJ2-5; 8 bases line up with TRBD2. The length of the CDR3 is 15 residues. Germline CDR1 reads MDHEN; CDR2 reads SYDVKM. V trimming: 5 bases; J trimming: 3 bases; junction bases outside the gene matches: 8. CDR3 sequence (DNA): TGTGCCAGCAGTCCCGGGGGGGGAATGGAAGAGACCCAGTACTTC. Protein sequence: CASSPGGGMEETQYF.

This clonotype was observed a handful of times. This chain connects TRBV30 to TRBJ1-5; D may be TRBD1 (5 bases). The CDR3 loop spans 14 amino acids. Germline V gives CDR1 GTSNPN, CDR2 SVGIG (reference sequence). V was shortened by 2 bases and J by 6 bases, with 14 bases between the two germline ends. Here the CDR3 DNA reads TGTGCCTGGAGTCCCTCCGGGGGGGGTCAGCCCCAGCATTTT. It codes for CAWSPSGGGQPQHF.